This T cell receptor (beta chain) comes out of a study of CD8+ T cells in alopecia areata. Study-wide findings and caveats: Treatment with tofacitinib significantly lowered scalp clonality and reduced expanded CD8+ clones among the top 100.

Regarding treatment: oral pan-JAK inhibitor, 5-10 mg twice daily. Trimming removed 3 bases from V and 6 bases from J; junction bases left unmatched: 9. CDR1 is SGHDT, CDR2 YYEEEE, per germline. The CDR3 is made up of 16 amino acids. About this clone: Its antigen remains unidentified.

cDNA reverse transcribed from extracted RNA served as the sequencing template. Profiling relied on immunoSEQ multiplex PCR, and the TCRdb table lists in-frame clones only, not all of them. The sample carries 90,000 to 150,000 clones, more than 45% recorded once. The TCR comes from a human donor with alopecia areata. The rearrangement links TRBV5-6 to TRBJ2-3; TRBD2 agrees at 11 bases. The sequences come from CD4+ T cells sorted from blood, collected at week 4, from a patient treated with tofacitinib. The CDR3 region is CASSSWTSGFGDTQYF. CDR3 nucleotides: TGTGCCAGCAGCTCCTGGACTAGCGGGTTTGGGGATACGCAGTATTTT.